The sequence of this T cell receptor beta chain was determined in a study of cytomegalovirus exposure and HLA in healthy donors. Notes on the study in general: A highly shared variant cluster was judged a likely technical artifact. Later analysis indicated greater clonal expansion among HLA-associated TCR beta chains than among equally common other chains. Fewer N-insertions (relative to the approximately 700-donor mean) were reportedly seen in an Asian-associated ancestry cluster in a later analysis.

Comments on this clone: Its specificity is unknown.

Primers for the PCR totalled 60 Vbeta and 13 Jbeta. Generated by immunoSEQ multiplex PCR, the TCRdb table keeps only in-frame clones and is missing some. The sample lists 130,000 to 150,000 clones; about three quarters were seen once. This CDR3 is built from 13 residues. CDR1 and CDR2 from the germline V gene are SGHTA and FQGTGA. V was clipped by 3 bases and J by 10 bases; unmatched bases: 5. This TCR derives from a man aged 35-49 years in good health and CMV-seropositive. The specimen sequenced was PBMCs. The V call is TRBV7-3, the J call TRBJ2-2, with 7 bases fitting TRBD1. CDR3 sequence reads: CASSFRDSAELFF. The CDR3 DNA is TGTGCCAGCAGCTTCCGGGACAGCGCGGAGCTGTTTTTT.